This T cell receptor beta chain is from a study of cytomegalovirus exposure and HLA in healthy donors (dated by TCRdb to the late 2010s). In the study overall: According to a later analysis, the 100 to 150 validation repertoires were produced on the same platform as the roughly 700 repertoires of the first cohort. The study aimed to test whether signatures of past pathogen exposure could be identified by cataloging public T cell receptors. A separate validation cohort of over 95 different subjects was used in addition to the roughly 700-subject first cohort. To predict cytomegalovirus infection status, the study combined high-throughput TCR immunosequencing, statistical association of individual TCRs with disease status, and machine learning.

On the study overall, not on this receptor specifically: In vitro tests confirmed that a few of the cytomegalovirus-associated TCR beta chains recognize cytomegalovirus antigens. The classifier was reported to diagnose cytomegalovirus status with high specificity and sensitivity in both the original cohort and the validation cohort. A total of about 180 TCR beta chains were listed by the study as associated with cytomegalovirus. Of the cluster scores, around 95% were above 0 in a later analysis, which found that TCRs clustered in the first cohort also tended to co-occur in the 120 validation repertoires. According to the authors, the approach could potentially be generalized to other disease states and immunological phenotypes. While some public TCRs were present in many individuals, most TCR sequences turned up only very rarely across donors. The validation cohort had no HLA typing available for a later analysis, so co-occurrence within that cohort was assessed over all 120 or so repertoires.

V has 3 bases trimmed and J has 4 bases trimmed; junction bases matching no gene number 8. From cysteine to phenylalanine, the CDR3 is 15 amino acids long. The sequence is cut down to CDR3 DNA, 45 bases in frame from base 1. Per the germline V gene, SGHAT is the CDR1 and FQNNGV is the CDR2. To note about this clone: Its binding antigen is unknown. Per-nucleotide qualities are absent, and no much larger clonotype sits a single base away.

Donors formed part of the validation cohort, which comprised 95 to 150 subjects and was distinct from the first cohort of 666 subjects. Library method: the immunoSEQ multiplex PCR assay. In the paper's pipeline: A statistical classification framework was built to diagnose cytomegalovirus status from the catalog of TCR beta chain sequences. What TCRdb holds here is the immuneACCESS table cut down to in-frame rearrangements. Part of the clones is not present; checked against another copy, under half of the missing clones reflect an unresolved V gene, and the others are unexplained. The DNA gave D and trimming, while V, J and clone size come from that table. The sample table contains 130,000 to 150,000 clones; only one count was recorded for approximately 90% of them. 4.5% of the sample belongs to the ten largest clones.

The rearrangement combines TRBV11-2 with TRBJ2-5; TRBD1 aligns with 7 central bases. Sequenced: PBMCs. The sequence was collected from a man aged 18 to 29 in good health and CMV-seropositive. CDR3 protein: CASSFILTGRETQYF. The bases read TGTGCCAGCAGCTTCATCCTGACAGGGCGAGAGACCCAGTACTTC.